One sample yielded the 28 T cell receptor beta chains listed below, sequenced in a study of cytomegalovirus exposure and HLA in healthy donors. Both 60 Vbeta primers and 13 Jbeta primers went into the PCR. TCRdb's copy holds only in-frame clones and misses some; the assay was immunoSEQ multiplex PCR. Here the sample spans around 160,000 clones, roughly 79% being singletons. The specimen sequenced was PBMCs. The origin of the receptors is a male donor in good health and CMV-seropositive.

The chain is built from TRBV6-1 and TRBJ2-7, with D possibly being TRBD2 (6 bases). The CDR3 consists of 14 residues. Germline lookup yields CDR1 MNHNS and CDR2 SASEGT. V shed 4 bases and J shed 3 bases, with 13 bases lying between them. The CDR3 sequence is CASSVGGNIYEQYF. The DNA for the CDR3 is TGTGCCAGCAGTGTGGGGGGTAATATCTACGAGCAGTACTTC.

This clone was recorded a few times. Its ends do not fully match the called genes, so a read error is possible. This sequence joins TRBV4-1 and TRBJ2-7; 10 bases are a match to TRBD2. The CDR3 loop spans 15 amino acids. Looked up from germline, CDR1 is MGHRA and CDR2 is YSYEKL. The CDR3 DNA reads TGCGCCAGCAGTCAAGAAGCGGGGGGGCTATACGAGCAGTACTTC. Amino acids: CASSQEAGGLYEQYF.

This chain uses TRBV30 with TRBJ2-3, with 8 nucleotides matching TRBD1. Per germline, CDR1 GTSNPN and CDR2 SVGIG (reference sequence). This CDR3 region has 14 residues. The J segment lost 1 base and the V segment lost 2 bases, leaving 2 bases of the junction unmatched. CDR3 region: CAWSLTGGTDTQYF. DNA for the CDR3: TGTGCCTGGAGTCTGACAGGGGGCACAGATACGCAGTATTTT.

V and J are TRBV2 and TRBJ2-5, with unresolved D. There are 13 residues in the CDR3. Trimming cost V 9 bases and J 4 bases, with 15 bases left between them. Germline V CDR1 and CDR2: SNHLY, FYNNEI. The CDR3 loop reads CASTNGVGETQYF. The CDR3 coding sequence is TGTGCCAGTACCAACGGAGTAGGAGAGACCCAGTACTTC.

V gene TRBV10-2 combines with J gene TRBJ2-3; 8 bases align to TRBD2. Germline V gene lookup returns CDR1 WSHSY and CDR2 SAAADI. J lost 0 bases, V lost 6 bases, and 2 bases had no gene match. The CDR3 sequence is 14 residues long. In DNA, the CDR3 is TGCGCCAGCAGACCTAGCGGGAGCACAGATACGCAGTATTTT. Protein: CASRPSGSTDTQYF.

The CDR3 nucleotides read TGTGCCAGCAGCTTAACTCCTAGCGGGGCCTACAATGAGCAGTTCTTC. It is translated as CASSLTPSGAYNEQFF. The chain has TRBV7-3 and TRBJ2-1; TRBD2 matches 9 bases. Germline loops: CDR1 SGHTA, CDR2 FQGTGA. This CDR3 has 16 amino acids. V shed 0 bases and J 2 bases; nucleotides not matched to a gene: 2.

This rearrangement joins TRBV25-1 to TRBJ2-2; perhaps TRBD2 as D (6 bases). The CDR3 totals 16 residues. Germline values: CDR1 MGHDK, CDR2 SYGVNS. Trimming stripped 0 bases from V and 1 base from J, with 9 bases between. CDR3 sequence: CASSEYGGRNTGELFF. For the CDR3, the DNA is TGTGCCAGCAGTGAATACGGGGGTCGGAACACCGGGGAGCTGTTTTTT.

The chain couples TRBV7-2 to TRBJ2-7, with TRBD2 as a possible D gene (7 bases). Germline V gene sequence: CDR1 SGHTA, CDR2 FQGNSA. The length of the CDR3 is 14 residues. Trimming cost V 7 bases and J 1 base, with 14 bases left between them. In DNA form, the CDR3 reads TGTGCCAGCACCTGGGGGGGCGCTTCCTACGAGCAGTACTTC. Translated, it gives CASTWGGASYEQYF.

The V and J genes are TRBV19 and TRBJ1-6; D gene unclear. The CDR3 extends over 13 amino acids. Trimming pared 3 bases from V and 8 bases from J, leaving 8 bases between. Germline loops: CDR1 LNHDA, CDR2 SQIVND (reference sequence). CDR3 region: CASSISSDSPLHF. The CDR3 bases are TGTGCCAGTAGTATCTCATCGGATTCACCCCTCCACTTT.

The chain joins TRBV5-1 to TRBJ2-3; 7 nucleotides match TRBD2. Looked up from germline, CDR1 is SGHRS and CDR2 is YFSETQ. V was clipped by 4 bases and J by 2 bases; unmatched bases: 10. This CDR3 has 16 amino acids. The CDR3 is CASSHPLGGVTDTQYF. Here the CDR3 DNA reads TGCGCCAGCAGCCACCCACTGGGGGGGGTCACAGATACGCAGTATTTT.

This clone was counted a single time. V and J are TRBV10-3 and TRBJ1-1; perhaps TRBD1 as D (6 bases). The CDR3 is made up of 16 amino acids. Germline V lookup: CDR1 ENHRY, CDR2 SYGVKD. The V gene lost 0 bases and the J gene lost 4 bases, with 15 bases spanning the gap. CDR3 in DNA: TGTGCCATCAGTGAGTCATACAGGGAAGGGGGCACTGAAGCTTTCTTT. Residues: CAISESYREGGTEAFF.

This chain connects TRBV28 to TRBJ1-1; 8 nucleotides line up with TRBD1. Per germline, CDR1 MDHEN and CDR2 SYDVKM. This CDR3 is built from 16 residues. Germline trimming cut 5 bases from V and 4 bases from J; bases unmatched to any gene: 12. The CDR3: CASSPLSGGWSTEAFF. Here the CDR3 DNA reads TGTGCCAGCAGTCCCCTGTCAGGGGGCTGGAGCACTGAAGCTTTCTTT.

The rearrangement uses TRBV5-4 and TRBJ2-6, with a possible D match to TRBD1 (5 bases). The V and J ends lost 1 base and 9 bases respectively, with 11 bases between them. The CDR3 is made up of 14 amino acids. CDR1 SGHNT and CDR2 YYREEE come from the germline V gene (reference sequence). This CDR3 reads CASSLSGRDNVLTF. CDR3 DNA: TGTGCCAGCAGCTTGTCGGGCAGGGACAACGTCCTGACTTTC.

The CDR3 reads CASSGAGTGSSEAFF. As DNA, the CDR3 is TGTGCCAGCAGCGGCGCCGGGACAGGGAGCTCTGAAGCTTTCTTT. The V gene is TRBV5-6, the J gene TRBJ1-1, with TRBD1 matching 9 bases. J was trimmed by 6 bases and V by 4 bases; bases with no gene match: 10. Germline V gene lookup returns CDR1 SGHDT and CDR2 YYEEEE. The CDR3 has 15 amino acids.

V usage is TRBV9 and J usage is TRBJ2-7, with a tentative D call TRBD1 (6 bases). The CDR3 covers 14 residues. Germline V CDR1 and CDR2: SGDLS, YYNGEE. V lost 4 bases and J lost 3, with 14 bases in between. CDR3 sequence (DNA): TGTGCCAGCAGCAAAGGTGGGGGCTACTACGAGCAGTACTTC. Translated, it gives CASSKGGGYYEQYF.

V and J are TRBV7-9 and TRBJ1-1, with no clear D. Trimming cost V 1 base and J 7 bases, with 4 bases left between them. This CDR3 has 11 residues. Germline assignment: CDR1 SEHNR and CDR2 FQNEAQ (reference sequence). In DNA form, the CDR3 reads TGTGCCAGCAGCTTAGTTCGTGAAGCTTTCTTT. Protein sequence: CASSLVREAFF.

V is TRBV5-4 and J is TRBJ2-5, with 8 bases that match TRBD2. The closer fit of TRBJ2-7 to the DNA end suggests the J call may be wrong. Germline V gives CDR1 SGHNT, CDR2 YYREEE (reference sequence). The CDR3 is 15 residues long. The CDR3 spells CASSWKGLGPYEQYF. CDR3 DNA sequence: TGTGCCAGCAGCTGGAAGGGACTAGGTCCCTACGAGCAGTACTTC.

V and J are TRBV6-6 and TRBJ2-2, with 8 nucleotides matching TRBD1. The germline V gene has CDR1 MNHNY and CDR2 SVGAGI (reference sequence). With 4 bases clipped from V and 4 bases from J, the junction kept 5 bases outside the gene matches. The CDR3 runs 15 residues. For the CDR3, the DNA is TGTGCCAGCAGTTCCTACAGGGGGACCACCGGGGAGCTGTTTTTT. This encodes CASSSYRGTTGELFF.

The V and J genes are TRBV5-4 and TRBJ2-1; TRBD1 aligns across 10 bases. The CDR3 length is 15 residues. Per germline, CDR1 SGHNT and CDR2 YYREEE (reference sequence). The junction had 5 bases not matched to a gene; V was cut back by 6 bases and J by 2 bases. This CDR3 is CASIRDRGTYNEQFF. The CDR3 DNA follows: TGTGCCAGCATCCGGGACAGGGGAACCTACAATGAGCAGTTCTTC.

V usage is TRBV11-2 and J usage is TRBJ2-2; weak D call: TRBD1 (5 bases). V lost 4 bases to trimming and J lost 5 bases, with 8 bases between them. From germline, CDR1 is SGHAT and CDR2 FQNNGV. This CDR3 is 13 amino acids long. Written as DNA, the CDR3 is TGTGCCAGCAGCTCGCACAGGACCGGGGAGCTGTTTTTT. As protein: CASSSHRTGELFF.

The rearrangement uses TRBV5-8 and TRBJ2-3; 7 bases agree with TRBD2. V lost 4 bases and J lost 2; bases outside the gene matches: 10. The length of the CDR3 is 16 residues. Germline loops: CDR1 SGHTS, CDR2 YDEGEE. CDR3 sequence reads: CASSLAAGTNTDTQYF. The CDR3 DNA reads TGTGCCAGCAGCCTCGCGGCGGGGACTAACACAGATACGCAGTATTTT.

This chain connects TRBV2 to TRBJ2-4; 8 bases match TRBD1. The CDR3 has 13 amino acids. Looked up from germline, CDR1 is SNHLY and CDR2 is FYNNEI. V shed 5 bases and J 9 bases; nucleotides not matched to a gene: 6. This chain's CDR3 is CASSPTGGGIQYF. CDR3 sequence (DNA): TGTGCCAGCAGTCCCACAGGGGGAGGCATTCAGTACTTC. Drawing the rest from reference TRBV2 and TRBJ2-4, the complete variable domain is EPEVTQTPSHQVTQMGQEVILRCVPISNHLYFYWYRQILGQKVEFLVSFYNNEISEKSEIFDDQFSVERPDGSNFTLKIRSTKLEDSAMYFCASSPTGGGIQYFGAGTRLSVL.

The chain joins TRBV10-3 to TRBJ1-2; D unclear. The CDR3 is made up of 14 amino acids. Germline V gives CDR1 ENHRY, CDR2 SYGVKD. Trimming stripped 4 bases from V and 3 bases from J, with 12 bases between. The CDR3 sequence: CAISVAVRDYGYTF. CDR3 DNA: TGTGCCATCAGTGTAGCGGTCCGGGACTATGGCTACACCTTC.

The V gene is TRBV5-1, the J gene TRBJ2-3, with D possibly matching TRBD2 (7 bases). The CDR3 sequence is 16 residues long. Trimming stripped 5 bases from V and 2 bases from J, with 18 bases between. CDR1 is SGHRS, CDR2 YFSETQ, per germline. The CDR3 is CASSLGGGLTTDTQYF. CDR3 DNA: TGCGCCAGCAGTCTGGGGGGGGGCCTAACCACAGATACGCAGTATTTT.

The chain is built from TRBV2 and TRBJ1-1; D may be TRBD1 (6 bases). The CDR3 length is 17 residues. V was cut by 5 bases and J by 0 bases, with 19 bases left in between. CDR1 and CDR2 (germline): SNHLY, FYNNEI. CDR3 protein: CASSLTYRELMNTEAFF. The CDR3 DNA reads TGTGCCAGCAGTCTCACGTACAGGGAGCTCATGAACACTGAAGCTTTCTTT. Supplemented by reference TRBV2 and TRBJ1-1, the full variable domain reads EPEVTQTPSHQVTQMGQEVILRCVPISNHLYFYWYRQILGQKVEFLVSFYNNEISEKSEIFDDQFSVERPDGSNFTLKIRSTKLEDSAMYFCASSLTYRELMNTEAFFGQGTRLTVV.

The chain carries TRBV7-6 and TRBJ2-7, with TRBD1 matching over 7 bases. V shed 4 bases, J shed 1 base, and the junction held 13 bases outside the gene matches. There are 17 residues in the CDR3. Germline CDR1 SGHVS, CDR2 FNYEAQ. CDR3 in amino acids: CASSSGVPGQTSYEQYF. In DNA, the CDR3 is TGTGCCAGCAGCTCAGGTGTGCCGGGACAGACGTCCTACGAGCAGTACTTC.

The chain is built from TRBV9 and TRBJ2-7; no reliable D call. The CDR3 totals 15 residues. Trimming shortened V by 0 bases and J by 4 bases, and 14 bases separated the two germline ends. Germline assignment: CDR1 SGDLS and CDR2 YYNGEE. CDR3 nucleotide sequence: TGTGCCAGCAGCGTAGTTGACTCAACCCCATACGAGCAGTACTTC. Translating it yields CASSVVDSTPYEQYF.

This clone was observed once. This chain joins TRBV30 and TRBJ2-5; tentative D call: TRBD2 (7 bases). This CDR3 is 14 amino acids long. V was cut by 5 bases and J by 4 bases, with 17 bases left in between. CDR1 GTSNPN and CDR2 SVGIG come from the germline V gene (reference sequence). CDR3 DNA: TGTGCCTGGGGTAACGTCGCGGGGGCAGAGACCCAGTACTTC. Its protein product is CAWGNVAGAETQYF.